The 26 T cell receptor beta chains reported below all come from one sample, sequenced in a study of glioma-infiltrating T cells. Using RNA template, CDR3s of TCR alpha and beta were amplified with iRepertoire arm-PCR. TCRdb passed the multiplex PCR reads through MiXCR, listing each CDR3 protein once. The table shows fewer than 500,000 distinct CDR3 sequences, with roughly two fifths occurring only once. Sequencing input: glioma tissue, nonneoplastic brain tissue, or PBMCs (not recorded which). The receptors derive from a human donor with low-grade glioma or glioblastoma, undergoing nonglioma brain surgery, or in good health (not recorded which).

The V and J genes are TRBV11-2 and TRBJ2-3; D perhaps matches TRBD1 (6 bases). V was clipped by 2 bases and J by 5 bases, with 11 bases between them. This CDR3 region has 14 residues. Germline-derived CDR1 and CDR2 are SGHAT and FQNNGV. CDR3 nucleotides: TGTGCCAGCAGCTTAAGGACAGCAAAAGATACGCAGTATTTT. Protein product: CASSLRTAKDTQYF.

This clonotype appeared once. The V and J genes are TRBV12-3 or TRBV12-4 and TRBJ2-5; the D gene is possibly TRBD1 (6 bases). Trimming took 3 bases from V and 4 from J, leaving 12 bases between them. The CDR3 runs to 14 residues. CDR3 DNA sequence: TGTGCCAGCAGTTTCTTGACAGGAAGAGAGACCCAGTACTTC. It encodes CASSFLTGRETQYF.

The chain recombines TRBV20-1 with TRBJ1-6, with TRBD1 identical over 7 bases. Germline V gives CDR1 DFQATT, CDR2 SNEGSKA (reference sequence). The trim removed 0 bases at V and 7 bases at J, leaving 15 bases unmatched. The CDR3 has 18 residues. This CDR3 is CSARDPWDSGTWNSPLHF. Written as DNA, the CDR3 is TGCAGTGCTAGAGATCCCTGGGACAGCGGAACTTGGAATTCACCCCTCCACTTT.

The chain combines TRBV7-2 with TRBJ2-7; D is unclear. Looked up from germline, CDR1 is SGHTA and CDR2 is FQGNSA. The length of the CDR3 is 13 residues. Trimming removed 5 bases from V and 2 bases from J, with 10 bases in between. The CDR3 nucleotides are TGTGCCAGCAGCCGGGCAGGCCCCTACGAGCAGTACTTC. This gives the protein CASSRAGPYEQYF. Full variable domain (missing parts from reference TRBV7-2 and TRBJ2-7): GAGVSQSPSNKVTEKGKDVELRCDPISGHTALYWYRQSLGQGLEFLIYFQGNSAPDKSGLPSDRFSAERTGGSVSTLTIQRTQQEDSAVYLCASSRAGPYEQYFGPGTRLTVT.

This clonotype was found many times. This chain connects TRBV27 to TRBJ2-7; 8 positions match TRBD2. The length of the CDR3 is 15 residues. V dropped 5 bases and J dropped 4; count of bases not matched to a gene: 10. Germline V lookup: CDR1 MNHEY, CDR2 SMNVEV (reference sequence). CDR3 residues: CASSPSGGGRYEQYF. The CDR3 DNA reads as TGTGCCAGCAGTCCCTCCGGGGGCGGGAGGTACGAGCAGTACTTC.

On this clonotype: A junction end diverges from the germline sequence, so it may reflect a read error. The gene calls are TRBV11-3 and TRBJ2-1; D ambiguous. CDR1 is SGHNT, CDR2 YENEEA, per germline. The CDR3 sequence is 13 residues long. This chain's CDR3 is CASSGVGSNEQLF. CDR3 in DNA: TGTGCCAGCAGCGGGGTAGGCAGCAATGAGCAGCTTTTC.

The V gene is TRBV5-4, the J gene TRBJ2-5; a possible D gene is TRBD2 (6 bases). Germline assignment: CDR1 SGHNT and CDR2 YYREEE (reference sequence). This CDR3 has 15 amino acids. Trimming left V 3 bases short and J 2 bases short, with 14 bases between. CDR3 residues: CASSSGTPAQETQYF. CDR3 in DNA: TGTGCCAGCAGCTCCGGGACTCCGGCACAAGAGACCCAGTACTTC.

About this clonotype: At one of its ends the junction is not consistent with the germline gene, which may arise from a read error. This chain uses TRBV7-2 with TRBJ1-5; tentatively, D is TRBD1 (5 bases). This CDR3 contains 15 residues. CDR1 and CDR2 from the germline V gene are SGHTA and FQGNSA. The CDR3 reads CASSLRGNSNQTQHF. Here the CDR3 DNA reads TGTGCCAGCAGCCTTCGGGGGAATAGCAATCAGACCCAGCATTTT.

The V call is TRBV28, the J call TRBJ1-5; D remains ambiguous. V lost 10 bases to trimming and J lost 3 bases, with 19 bases between them. The CDR3 is 15 amino acids. In germline, CDR1 is MDHEN, CDR2 SYDVKM. This chain's CDR3 is CAITDPFTDNQPQHF. The CDR3 coding sequence is TGTGCCATTACGGACCCTTTTACGGACAATCAGCCCCAGCATTTT. Full variable domain (rest looked up from reference TRBV28 and TRBJ1-5): DVKVTQSSRYLVKRTGEKVFLECVQDMDHENMFWYRQDPGLGLRLIYFSYDVKMKEKGDIPEGYSVSREKKERFSLILESASTNQTSMYLCAITDPFTDNQPQHFGDGTRLSIL.

Remarks on this clonotype: Compared with germline, one end of the junction differs, possibly owing to a read error. The rearrangement links TRBV5-1 to TRBJ2-3, with no clear D. Germline V gene lookup returns CDR1 SGHRS and CDR2 YFSETQ. The CDR3 is 12 amino acids. DNA of the CDR3: TGCGCCGGCAGCGCGGTTTCAGATACGCAGTATTTT. Amino acid sequence: CAGSAVSDTQYF.

Remarks on this clonotype: This clone may be a read error of a much larger clone one base away. The gene calls are TRBV27 and TRBJ2-1; 7 bases line up with TRBD2. The ends lost 5 bases at V and 2 bases at J; junction bases unmatched: 12. The CDR3 is 17 residues long. The germline V gene has CDR1 MNHEY and CDR2 SMNVEV (reference sequence). The CDR3 sequence: CASSRLERDGPYNEQFF. In DNA, the CDR3 is TGTGCCAGCAGTCGGCTGGAGCGGGATGGACCCTACAATGAGCAGTTCTTC.

In the case of this clonotype: A much bigger clone sits one base away, suggesting this may be a read error. The chain joins TRBV28 to TRBJ1-5, with D tentatively TRBD1 (5 bases). The CDR3 has 17 amino acids. Germline V lookup: CDR1 MDHEN, CDR2 SYDVKM. In DNA, the CDR3 is TGTGCCAGCAGTCGAGCGGCAGGGCTAACAAGCAATCAGACCCAGCATTTT. Translated, it gives CASSRAAGLTSNQTQHF. The full variable domain, its missing parts supplied by reference TRBV28 and TRBJ1-5, is DVKVTQSSRYLVKRTGEKVFLECVQDMDHENMFWYRQDPGLGLRLIYFSYDVKMKEKGDIPEGYSVSREKKERFSLILESASTNQTSMYLCASSRAAGLTSNQTQHFGDGTRLSIL.

A note on this clonotype: One base away lies a much larger clone, so this may be a sequencing read error. V usage is TRBV6-1 and J usage is TRBJ2-3, with a tentative D call TRBD1 (5 bases). Germline CDR1 and CDR2: MNHNS and SASEGT. This CDR3 is built from 15 residues. V was trimmed by 4 bases and J by 0 bases, leaving 11 bases between them. In DNA form, the CDR3 reads TGTGCCAGCAGTGTAGGGGCGGCTAGCACAGATACGCAGTATTTT. As protein: CASSVGAASTDTQYF.

This clonotype was picked up a small number of times. This chain uses TRBV4-1 with TRBJ2-7; D tentatively reads TRBD1 or TRBD2 (5 bases each). The V and J ends lost 5 bases and 0 bases respectively, with 11 bases between them. This CDR3 spans 14 amino acids. From germline, CDR1 is MGHRA and CDR2 YSYEKL. As DNA, the CDR3 is TGCGCCAGCAGCGGGGACCTGTTCTCCTACGAGCAGTACTTC. Amino acids: CASSGDLFSYEQYF.

In regard to this clonotype: A read error may account for a junction end that differs from germline. The genes are TRBV7-9 and TRBJ2-7; TRBD2 is a possible D gene (6 bases). This CDR3 has 14 amino acids. Per germline, CDR1 SEHNR and CDR2 FQNEAQ (reference sequence). For the CDR3, the DNA is TGTGCCAGCATCGAACCCCTAGCGCGCGCGACTTCAAGCTTC. Its protein product is CASIEPLARATSSF. Full variable domain (missing parts from reference TRBV7-9 and TRBJ2-7): DTGVSQNPRHKITKRGQNVTFRCDPISEHNRLYWYRQTLGQGPEFLTYFQNEAQLEKSRLLSDRFSAERPKGSFSTLEIQRTEQGDSAMYLCASIEPLARATSSFGPGTRLTVT.

This clonotype was counted ten times or more. The chain has TRBV6-1 and TRBJ2-7; the match to TRBD1 covers 10 bases. The J segment lost 4 bases and the V segment lost 5 bases, leaving 8 bases of the junction unmatched. Germline assignment: CDR1 MNHNS and CDR2 SASEGT. This CDR3 spans 15 amino acids. The CDR3 loop is CASSSWTGGRYEQYF. CDR3 in DNA: TGTGCCAGCAGTTCTTGGACAGGGGGACGATACGAGCAGTACTTC.

The chain joins TRBV4-1 to TRBJ2-3, with D tentatively TRBD2 (6 bases). V lost 3 bases and J lost 1, with 14 bases in between. This CDR3 region has 16 residues. Germline lookup yields CDR1 MGHRA and CDR2 YSYEKL. The chain's CDR3 is CASSQDLERGTDTQYF. CDR3 nucleotides: TGCGCCAGCAGCCAGGATCTGGAGCGGGGCACAGATACGCAGTATTTT.

V usage is TRBV20-1 and J usage is TRBJ1-5; TRBD1 might be the D (5 bases). Trimming left V 1 base short and J 5 bases short, with 9 bases between. The germline V gene encodes CDR1 DFQATT and CDR2 SNEGSKA (reference sequence). This CDR3 contains 13 residues. The CDR3 bases are TGCAGTGCTAGAGCCGGGACGGATCAGCCCCAGCATTTT. Amino acids: CSARAGTDQPQHF.

This clonotype was seen many times. The chain couples TRBV28 to TRBJ1-4; possible D gene TRBD1, 6 bases. The CDR3 covers 14 residues. V lost 3 bases and J 7 bases, leaving 12 bases between the germline ends. Germline V gene data show CDR1 as MDHEN and CDR2 as SYDVKM. The DNA of the CDR3 is TGTGCCAGCAGTTTCAACAGGGTGATTGAAAAACTGTTTTTT. It yields the protein CASSFNRVIEKLFF.

Comments on this clonotype: A much larger clone sits a single nucleotide away, making a read error possible. The chain joins TRBV20-1 to TRBJ2-1, with D perhaps matching TRBD1 or TRBD2 (5 bases each). Germline CDR1 reads DFQATT; CDR2 reads SNEGSKA (reference sequence). The CDR3 spans 14 residues. Trimming took 3 bases from V and 13 from J, leaving 22 bases between them. The CDR3 DNA reads TGCAGTGCTAGGTACCTTTTGGAGCTGGGGGACCAGTTCTTC. This sequence encodes CSARYLLELGDQFF.

This clonotype has just a few counts. V usage is TRBV15 and J usage is TRBJ2-2, with 15 bases lining up with TRBD2. The CDR3 totals 17 residues. The germline V gene encodes CDR1 LNHNV and CDR2 YYDKDF (reference sequence). After removal of 4 bases from V and 7 bases from J, the junction contained 7 bases not matched to a gene. CDR3 sequence: CATSKGLAGGFGGELFF. DNA of the CDR3: TGTGCCACCAGCAAGGGACTAGCGGGAGGATTTGGCGGGGAGCTGTTTTTT.

This clonotype came up many times. J is TRBJ2-7 and V is TRBV20-1; 10 bases match TRBD2. The CDR3 is made up of 15 amino acids. CDR1 and CDR2 (germline): DFQATT, SNEGSKA (reference sequence). Trimming at V came to 1 base and at J to 3 bases, leaving 6 bases not matched to a gene. The CDR3 sequence is CSARGLAGVYYEQYF. For the CDR3, the DNA is TGCAGTGCTAGAGGGCTAGCGGGAGTGTACTACGAGCAGTACTTC.

On this clonotype: A much larger clone lies a single base off, so this may be a read error. The chain has TRBV10-3 and TRBJ2-7; 7 bases are shared with TRBD2. CDR1 and CDR2 (germline): ENHRY, SYGVKD. The CDR3 extends over 15 amino acids. DNA for the CDR3: TGTGCCAGCAGTAAAGGGAGGGGCCCACCCTACGAGCAGTACTTC. It codes for CASSKGRGPPYEQYF.

This clonotype has more than one count but fewer than ten. This chain links TRBV20-1 with TRBJ2-7, with a weak D call TRBD2 (5 bases). CDR3 length equals 14 residues. From germline, CDR1 is DFQATT and CDR2 SNEGSKA (reference sequence). With 3 bases removed from V and 1 base from J, the gap between germline ends came to 13 bases. The CDR3 nucleotides read TGCAGTGCTAGGGAGGACTGGGAATCCTACGAGCAGTACTTC. Protein: CSAREDWESYEQYF.

The chain combines TRBV28 with TRBJ2-2; no clear D. Germline V gene lookup returns CDR1 MDHEN and CDR2 SYDVKM. V was clipped by 1 base and J by 8 bases, with 8 bases between them. The CDR3 is made up of 13 amino acids. CDR3 sequence reads: CASSLYSSGELFF. The CDR3 DNA follows: TGTGCCAGCAGTTTATATTCGTCGGGGGAGCTGTTTTTT.

This CDR3 is CASSLRRVRDEQYF. The CDR3 nucleotides are TGTGCCAGCAGCTTAAGAAGAGTTAGGGACGAGCAGTACTTC. The chain couples TRBV7-2 to TRBJ2-7; D is uncertain. The CDR3 length is 14 residues. The germline CDR1 and CDR2 sequences are SGHTA and FQGNSA. Trimming stripped 2 bases from V and 5 bases from J, with 13 bases between.